Shown below are 6 T cell receptor beta chains from a single sample sequenced in a study of cytomegalovirus exposure and HLA in healthy donors. PCR primers comprised 60 Vbeta and 13 Jbeta primers. TCRdb keeps only in-frame clones here, not all; method: immunoSEQ multiplex PCR. The sample has about 67,000 clones; 80% to 90% are singletons. The source material was PBMCs. The receptors stem from a woman aged 25 to 39 in good health and CMV-seronegative.

CDR3 residues: CASSGGDRENTEAFF. The CDR3, as DNA: TGTGCCAGCAGCGGCGGGGACCGGGAGAACACTGAAGCTTTCTTT. The J gene is TRBJ1-1, the V gene TRBV2; D possibly corresponds to TRBD1 (5 bases). V was clipped by 6 bases and J by 1 base, with 15 bases between them. Germline assignment: CDR1 SNHLY and CDR2 FYNNEI. The CDR3 covers 15 residues.

The chain recombines TRBV5-4 with TRBJ1-2, with TRBD1 identical over 7 bases. Germline V CDR1 and CDR2: SGHNT, YYREEE (reference sequence). The trim removed 4 bases at V and 3 bases at J, leaving 12 bases unmatched. The CDR3 sequence is 16 residues long. Written as DNA, the CDR3 is TGTGCCAGCAGCATGCGCTTCGGGACAGTATACTATGGCTACACCTTC. Translated: CASSMRFGTVYYGYTF.

The chain has TRBV5-1 and TRBJ2-7, with a possible D match to TRBD2 (5 bases). This CDR3 is built from 15 residues. Germline CDR1 is SGHRS and CDR2 is YFSETQ. V gave up 4 bases and J gave up 2 bases, with 16 bases separating them. The CDR3 region has the DNA TGCGCCAGCAGCCTGGGTTTACGGACTCCCTACGAGCAGTACTTC. Translation gives CASSLGLRTPYEQYF.

The J gene is TRBJ1-1, the V gene TRBV29-1; tentatively, D is TRBD1 (5 bases). V lost 6 bases, J lost 2 bases, and 16 bases lay in between. The CDR3 consists of 14 residues. The germline V gene encodes CDR1 SQVTM and CDR2 ANQGSEA. The CDR3 nucleotides are TGCAGCGTCCTCCGGGGAGGGGTAAACACTGAAGCTTTCTTT. It translates to CSVLRGGVNTEAFF.

With respect to this clone: Different DNA sequences within this sample yield the same CDR3. J is TRBJ1-1 and V is TRBV7-6, with 8 bases matching TRBD1. Trimming took 5 bases from V and 1 from J; bases not matched to a gene: 3. From germline, CDR1 is SGHVS and CDR2 FNYEAQ. The CDR3 has 14 residues. This CDR3 reads CASSLRGPNTEAFF. The CDR3 DNA reads as TGTGCCAGCAGCCTCAGGGGGCCGAACACTGAAGCTTTCTTT. Full variable domain (rest looked up from reference TRBV7-6 and TRBJ1-1): GAGVSQSPRYKVTKRGQDVALRCDPISGHVSLYWYRQALGQGPEFLTYFNYEAQQDKSGLPNDRFSAERPEGSISTLTIQRTEQRDSAMYRCASSLRGPNTEAFFGQGTRLTVV.

The chain is built from TRBV5-1 and TRBJ2-3; 9 nucleotides align to TRBD2. V trimming: 0 bases; J trimming: 2 bases; junction bases outside the gene matches: 4. This CDR3 has 16 residues. Germline lookup yields CDR1 SGHRS and CDR2 YFSETQ. CDR3 in amino acids: CASSLEIAGATDTQYF. The DNA of the CDR3 is TGCGCCAGCAGCTTGGAGATAGCGGGGGCCACAGATACGCAGTATTTT. The complete variable domain, with remaining parts taken from reference TRBV5-1 and TRBJ2-3, reads KAGVTQTPRYLIKTRGQQVTLSCSPISGHRSVSWYQQTPGQGLQFLFEYFSETQRNKGNFPGRFSGRQFSNSRSEMNVSTLELGDSALYLCASSLEIAGATDTQYFGPGTRLTVL.